The next 5 T cell receptor beta chains were all read from a single sample in a study of blood T cell repertoires in COVID-19. Only in-frame clones appear in the TCRdb table, and some are missing; sequencing was by immunoSEQ multiplex PCR. This table has 80,000 to 95,000 clones, roughly 86% appearing once. Sequencing was performed on peripheral blood. All receptors come from a woman older than 75 in a cohort sampled during active or convalescent COVID-19.

The genes are TRBV3-1 (or the pseudogene TRBV3-2) and TRBJ2-1, with 10 positions matching TRBD2. The CDR3 length is 14 residues. The junction had 3 bases not matched to a gene; V was cut back by 1 base and J by 9 bases. Germline V CDR1 and CDR2: LGHDT, YNNKEL (reference sequence). CDR3: CASSQVAGGSEQFF. The CDR3 nucleotides read TGTGCCAGCAGCCAAGTAGCGGGGGGTAGTGAGCAGTTCTTC.

The rearrangement uses TRBV19 and TRBJ1-2, with D uncertain. This CDR3 is 17 amino acids long. Looked up from germline, CDR1 is LNHDA and CDR2 is SQIVND (reference sequence). The V end lost 3 bases, the J end lost 0 bases, and 17 bases lay between the germline ends. This CDR3 reads CASSIMGRPYTNYGYTF. In DNA form, the CDR3 reads TGTGCCAGTAGTATCATGGGCAGACCTTATACTAACTATGGCTACACCTTC.

This chain links TRBV11-1 with TRBJ2-5; D is undetermined. Per germline, CDR1 SGHAT and CDR2 FQDESV (reference sequence). The CDR3 loop spans 15 amino acids. Trimming left V 4 bases short and J 0 bases short, with 12 bases between. CDR3 protein: CASSWNYPYQETQYF. CDR3 nucleotide sequence: TGTGCCAGCAGCTGGAACTACCCGTACCAAGAGACCCAGTACTTC.

The gene calls are TRBV27 and TRBJ2-2; D is unclear. Per the germline V gene, CDR1 is MNHEY and CDR2 is SMNVEV (reference sequence). V lost 6 bases, J lost 5 bases, and 10 bases lay in between. The CDR3 contains 13 residues. CDR3 loop: CASRAGGTGELFF. In DNA form, the CDR3 reads TGTGCCAGCAGGGCAGGTGGAACCGGGGAGCTGTTTTTT.

The rearrangement links TRBV4-1 to TRBJ2-5; D perhaps matches TRBD1 (6 bases). Trimming took off 4 bases at V and 2 bases at J, with 17 bases between the two ends. This CDR3 comprises 16 residues. Germline CDR1 is MGHRA and CDR2 is YSYEKL. CDR3 region: CASSLIIQGGQETQYF. The CDR3 coding sequence is TGCGCCAGCAGCCTTATCATACAGGGCGGACAAGAGACCCAGTACTTC.